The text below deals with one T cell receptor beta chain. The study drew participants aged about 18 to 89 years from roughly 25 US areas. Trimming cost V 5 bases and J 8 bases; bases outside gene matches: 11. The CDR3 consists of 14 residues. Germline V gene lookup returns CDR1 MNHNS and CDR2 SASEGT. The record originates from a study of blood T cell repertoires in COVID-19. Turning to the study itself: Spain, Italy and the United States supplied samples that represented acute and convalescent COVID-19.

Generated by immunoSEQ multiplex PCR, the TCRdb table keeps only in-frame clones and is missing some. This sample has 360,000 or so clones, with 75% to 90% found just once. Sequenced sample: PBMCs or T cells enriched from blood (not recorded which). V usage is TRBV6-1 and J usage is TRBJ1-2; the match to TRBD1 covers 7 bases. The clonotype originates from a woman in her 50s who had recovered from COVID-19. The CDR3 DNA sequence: TGTGCCAGCAGTCAGGATCGGACAGGTATAGGCTACACCTTC. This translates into CASSQDRTGIGYTF.